This section outlines one T cell receptor (beta chain) sequence together with its context. This specimen comes from a study of control samples from healthy donors and cancer patients. TCRdb's table, derived via immunoSEQ multiplex PCR, lists solely in-frame clones and lacks some. The sample holds 100,000 to 150,000 clones, around 87% seen once. The V and J ends lost 7 bases and 3 bases respectively, with 15 bases between them. This CDR3 has 15 residues. The V gene's germline CDR1 is LNHDA and CDR2 SQIVND (reference sequence). The genes are TRBV19 and TRBJ2-2; D possibly matches TRBD1 or TRBD2 (6 bases each). The source is a man aged 55-75 years in good health. Input material: blood. The CDR3 loop is CASIRGGLDTGELFF. DNA for the CDR3: TGTGCCAGTATCCGAGGGGGGCTAGACACCGGGGAGCTGTTTTTT. Complete variable domain (other parts from reference TRBV19 and TRBJ2-2): DGGITQSPKYLFRKEGQNVTLSCEQNLNHDAMYWYRQDPGQGLRLIYYSQIVNDFQKGDIAEGYSVSREKKESFPLTVTSAQKNPTAFYLCASIRGGLDTGELFFGEGSRLTVL.